This TCR beta chain was retrieved from a study of cytomegalovirus exposure and HLA in healthy donors. About this clone: Its target is not known.

Notes on the study in general: High specificity and sensitivity for cytomegalovirus status were reported for the classifier. Previously analyzed data showed that most TCR beta V segments were productive at a frequency of about 90% or about 30%.

PCR amplification relied on 60 Vbeta primers (plus 13 Jbeta primers). TCRdb keeps only in-frame clones here, not all; method: immunoSEQ multiplex PCR. The data hold about 190,000 clones, with more than 80% observed a single time. The donors gave bone marrow, and they were healthy. After removal of 2 bases from V and 7 bases from J, the junction contained 6 bases not matched to a gene. CDR3 length equals 15 residues. CDR1 is SNHLY, CDR2 FYNNEI, per germline. Sequenced sample: PBMCs. The chain combines TRBV2 with TRBJ2-1; 9 positions agree with TRBD1. This TCR was recovered from a woman aged 45-60 years in good health and CMV-seropositive. CDR3 sequence: CASSEFRTGENEQFF. DNA of the CDR3: TGTGCCAGCAGTGAATTTAGGACAGGGGAAAATGAGCAGTTCTTC. Based on the CDR3 plus reference TRBV2 and TRBJ2-1, the full variable domain is EPEVTQTPSHQVTQMGQEVILRCVPISNHLYFYWYRQILGQKVEFLVSFYNNEISEKSEIFDDQFSVERPDGSNFTLKIRSTKLEDSAMYFCASSEFRTGENEQFFGPGTRLTVL.